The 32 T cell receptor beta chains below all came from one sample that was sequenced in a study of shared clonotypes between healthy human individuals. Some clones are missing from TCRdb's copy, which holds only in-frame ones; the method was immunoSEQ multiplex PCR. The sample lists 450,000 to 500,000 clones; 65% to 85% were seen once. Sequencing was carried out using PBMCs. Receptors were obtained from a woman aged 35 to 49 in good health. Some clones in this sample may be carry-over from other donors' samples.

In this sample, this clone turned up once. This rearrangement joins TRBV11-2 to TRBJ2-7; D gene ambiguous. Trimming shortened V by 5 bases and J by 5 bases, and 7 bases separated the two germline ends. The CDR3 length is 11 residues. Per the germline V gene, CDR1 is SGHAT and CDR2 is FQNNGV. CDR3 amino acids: CASSPQNEQYF. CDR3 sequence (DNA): TGTGCCAGCAGCCCCCAAAACGAGCAGTACTTC.

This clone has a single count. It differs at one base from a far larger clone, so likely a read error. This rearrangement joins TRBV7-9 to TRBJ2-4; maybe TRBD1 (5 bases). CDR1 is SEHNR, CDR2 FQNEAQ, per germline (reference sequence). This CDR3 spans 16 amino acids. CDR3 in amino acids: CVSSLGAGLAKNIQYF. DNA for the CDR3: TGTGTCAGCAGCTTAGGGGCAGGGCTAGCCAAAAACATTCAGTACTTC.

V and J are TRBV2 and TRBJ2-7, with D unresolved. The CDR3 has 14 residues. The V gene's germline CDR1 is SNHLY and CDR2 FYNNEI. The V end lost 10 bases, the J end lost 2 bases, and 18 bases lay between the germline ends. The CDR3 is CATRSSLLAYEQYF. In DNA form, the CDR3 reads TGTGCCACCCGCTCTTCCCTATTGGCCTACGAGCAGTACTTC.

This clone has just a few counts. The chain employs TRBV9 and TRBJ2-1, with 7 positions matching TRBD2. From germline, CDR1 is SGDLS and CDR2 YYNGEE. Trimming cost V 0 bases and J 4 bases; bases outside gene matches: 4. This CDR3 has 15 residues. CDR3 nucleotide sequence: TGTGCCAGCAGCGTAGGAGCGGGGACTTACAATGAGCAGTTCTTC. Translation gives CASSVGAGTYNEQFF. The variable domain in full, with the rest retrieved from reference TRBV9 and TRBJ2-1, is DSGVTQTPKHLITATGQRVTLRCSPRSGDLSVYWYQQSLDQGLQFLIQYYNGEERAKGNILERFSAQQFPDLHSELNLSSLELGDSALYFCASSVGAGTYNEQFFGPGTRLTVL.

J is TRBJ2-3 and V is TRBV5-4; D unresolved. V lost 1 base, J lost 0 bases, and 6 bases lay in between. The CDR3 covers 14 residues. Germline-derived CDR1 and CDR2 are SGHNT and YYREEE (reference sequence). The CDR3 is CASSLLGSTDTQYF. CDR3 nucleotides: TGTGCCAGCAGCTTGCTTGGTAGCACAGATACGCAGTATTTT.

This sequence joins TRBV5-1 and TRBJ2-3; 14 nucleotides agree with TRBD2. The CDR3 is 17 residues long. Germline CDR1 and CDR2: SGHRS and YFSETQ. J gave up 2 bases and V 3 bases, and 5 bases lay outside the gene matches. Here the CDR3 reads CASSSGLAGVTTDTQYF. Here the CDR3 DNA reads TGCGCCAGCAGCTCGGGACTAGCGGGGGTTACCACAGATACGCAGTATTTT.

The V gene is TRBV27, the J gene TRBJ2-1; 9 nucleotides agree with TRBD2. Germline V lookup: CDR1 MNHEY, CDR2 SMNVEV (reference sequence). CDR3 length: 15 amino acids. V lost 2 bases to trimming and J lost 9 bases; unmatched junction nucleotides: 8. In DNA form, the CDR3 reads TGTGCCAGCAGTTTAGGTAGTAGCGGGAGAGGTGAGCAGTTCTTC. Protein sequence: CASSLGSSGRGEQFF.

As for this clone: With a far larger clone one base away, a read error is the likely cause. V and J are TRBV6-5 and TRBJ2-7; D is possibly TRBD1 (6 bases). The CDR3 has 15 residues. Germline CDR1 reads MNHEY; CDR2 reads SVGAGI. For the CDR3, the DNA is TGTGCCGGCAGTTACTCGTTTTGGGGGCACTACGAGCAGTACTTC. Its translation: CAGSYSFWGHYEQYF.

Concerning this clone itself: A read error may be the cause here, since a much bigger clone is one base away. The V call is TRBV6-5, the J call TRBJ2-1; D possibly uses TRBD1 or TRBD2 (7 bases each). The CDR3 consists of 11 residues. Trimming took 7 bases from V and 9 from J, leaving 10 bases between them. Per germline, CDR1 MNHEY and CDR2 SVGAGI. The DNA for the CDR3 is TGTGCCAGCACCAGGGGGGGTGAGCAGTTCTTC. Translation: CASTRGGEQFF.

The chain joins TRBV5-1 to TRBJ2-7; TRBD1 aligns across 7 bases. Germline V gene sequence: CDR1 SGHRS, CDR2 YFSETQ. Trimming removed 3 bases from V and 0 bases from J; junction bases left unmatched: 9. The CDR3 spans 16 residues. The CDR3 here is CASSSGLGQLSYEQYF. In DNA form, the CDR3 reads TGCGCCAGCAGCTCTGGATTGGGACAGCTCTCCTACGAGCAGTACTTC.

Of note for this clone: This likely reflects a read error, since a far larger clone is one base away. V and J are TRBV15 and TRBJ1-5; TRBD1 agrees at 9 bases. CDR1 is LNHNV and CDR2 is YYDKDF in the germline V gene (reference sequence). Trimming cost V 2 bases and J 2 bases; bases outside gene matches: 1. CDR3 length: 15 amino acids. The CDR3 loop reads CATSRRQGGNQPQHF. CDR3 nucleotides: TGTGCCACCAGCAGAAGACAGGGGGGCAATCAGCCCCAGCATTTT.

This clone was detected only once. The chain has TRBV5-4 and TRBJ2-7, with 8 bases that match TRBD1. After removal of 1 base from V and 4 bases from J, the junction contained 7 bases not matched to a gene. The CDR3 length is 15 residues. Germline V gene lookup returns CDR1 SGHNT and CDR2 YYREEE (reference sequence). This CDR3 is CASSLPDRGRYEQYF. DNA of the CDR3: TGTGCCAGCAGCTTGCCCGACAGGGGACGTTACGAGCAGTACTTC. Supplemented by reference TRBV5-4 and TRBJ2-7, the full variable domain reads ETGVTQSPTHLIKTRGQQVTLRCSSQSGHNTVSWYQQALGQGPQFIFQYYREEENGRGNFPPRFSGLQFPNYSSELNVNALELDDSALYLCASSLPDRGRYEQYFGPGTRLTVT.

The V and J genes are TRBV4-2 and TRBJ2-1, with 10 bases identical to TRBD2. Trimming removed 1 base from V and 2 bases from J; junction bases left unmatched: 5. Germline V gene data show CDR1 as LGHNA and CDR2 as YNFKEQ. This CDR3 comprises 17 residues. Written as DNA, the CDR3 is TGTGCCAGCAGCCAAGCTAGCGGGAGATACCCCTACAATGAGCAGTTCTTC. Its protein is CASSQASGRYPYNEQFF.

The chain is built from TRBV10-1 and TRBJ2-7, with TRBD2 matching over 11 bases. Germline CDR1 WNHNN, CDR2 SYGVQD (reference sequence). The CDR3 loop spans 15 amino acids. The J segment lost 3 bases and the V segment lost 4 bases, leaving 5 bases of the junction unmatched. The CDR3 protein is CASSAGTSGSYEQYF. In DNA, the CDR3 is TGCGCCAGCAGTGCCGGGACTAGCGGCAGCTACGAGCAGTACTTC.

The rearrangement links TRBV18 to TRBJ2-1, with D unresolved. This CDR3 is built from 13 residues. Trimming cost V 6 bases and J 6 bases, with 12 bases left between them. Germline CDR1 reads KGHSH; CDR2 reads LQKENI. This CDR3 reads CASSAQSSNEQFF. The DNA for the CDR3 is TGTGCCAGCTCGGCACAAAGTTCCAATGAGCAGTTCTTC.

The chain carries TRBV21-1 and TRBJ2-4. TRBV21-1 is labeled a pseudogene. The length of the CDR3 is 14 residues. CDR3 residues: CASNSVLAKNIQYF. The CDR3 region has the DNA TGTGCCAGCAACTCAGTTTTAGCCAAAAACATTCAGTACTTC.

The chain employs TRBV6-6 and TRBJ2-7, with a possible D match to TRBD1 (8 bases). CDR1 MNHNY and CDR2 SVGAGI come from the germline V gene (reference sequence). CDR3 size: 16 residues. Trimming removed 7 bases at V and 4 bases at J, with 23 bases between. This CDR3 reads CASTSQGGSTSYEQYF. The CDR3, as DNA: TGTGCCAGCACCTCACAGGGGGGGAGTACCTCGTACGAGCAGTACTTC.

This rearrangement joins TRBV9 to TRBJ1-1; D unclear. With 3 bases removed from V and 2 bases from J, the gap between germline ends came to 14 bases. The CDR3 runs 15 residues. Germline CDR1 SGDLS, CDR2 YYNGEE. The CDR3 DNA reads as TGTGCCAGCAGCGGAGGATGGCAGGATAACACTGAAGCTTTCTTT. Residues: CASSGGWQDNTEAFF.

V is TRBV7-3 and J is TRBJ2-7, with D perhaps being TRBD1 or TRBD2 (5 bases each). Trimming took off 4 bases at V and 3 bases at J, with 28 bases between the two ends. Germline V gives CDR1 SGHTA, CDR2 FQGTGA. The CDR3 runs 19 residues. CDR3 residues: CASSSNSATGPTSLYEQYF. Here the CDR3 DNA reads TGTGCCAGCAGCTCCAATAGCGCTACAGGCCCCACCTCCCTCTACGAGCAGTACTTC.

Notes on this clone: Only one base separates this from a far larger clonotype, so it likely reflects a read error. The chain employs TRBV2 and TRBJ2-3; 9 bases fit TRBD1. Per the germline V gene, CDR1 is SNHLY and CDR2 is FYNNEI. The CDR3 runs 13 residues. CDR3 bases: TGTGTCAGCAGCACAGGGGGCACCGATACGCAGTATTTT. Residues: CVSSTGGTDTQYF.

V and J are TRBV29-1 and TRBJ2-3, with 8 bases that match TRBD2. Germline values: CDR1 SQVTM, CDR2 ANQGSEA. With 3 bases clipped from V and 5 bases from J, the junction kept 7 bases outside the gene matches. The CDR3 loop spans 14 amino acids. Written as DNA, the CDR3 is TGCAGCGTTGAGCCCAGCGGGAGTGTAGATACGCAGTATTTT. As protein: CSVEPSGSVDTQYF.

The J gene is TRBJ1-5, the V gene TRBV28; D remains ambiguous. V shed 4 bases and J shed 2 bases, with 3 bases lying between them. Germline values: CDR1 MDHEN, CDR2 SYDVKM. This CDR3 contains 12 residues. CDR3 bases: TGTGCCAGCAGTTATCGCAATCAGCCCCAGCATTTT. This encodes CASSYRNQPQHF.

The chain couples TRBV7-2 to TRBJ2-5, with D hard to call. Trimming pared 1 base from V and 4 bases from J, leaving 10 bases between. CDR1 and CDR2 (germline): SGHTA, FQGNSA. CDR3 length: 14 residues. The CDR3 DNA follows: TGTGCCAGCAGCTTAGAAATCGTCGGAGAGACCCAGTACTTC. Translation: CASSLEIVGETQYF.

The CDR3 DNA reads as TGCGCCAGCAGCTTAGGAATACTAGCGGGAGCCAATGAGCAGTTCTTC. It yields the protein CASSLGILAGANEQFF. V gene TRBV5-1 combines with J gene TRBJ2-1; 11 bases match TRBD2. Per the germline V gene, CDR1 is SGHRS and CDR2 is YFSETQ. The CDR3 is made up of 16 amino acids. With V trimmed by 2 bases and J by 6 bases, 7 bases remained unmatched. Complete variable domain (other parts from reference TRBV5-1 and TRBJ2-1): KAGVTQTPRYLIKTRGQQVTLSCSPISGHRSVSWYQQTPGQGLQFLFEYFSETQRNKGNFPGRFSGRQFSNSRSEMNVSTLELGDSALYLCASSLGILAGANEQFFGPGTRLTVL.

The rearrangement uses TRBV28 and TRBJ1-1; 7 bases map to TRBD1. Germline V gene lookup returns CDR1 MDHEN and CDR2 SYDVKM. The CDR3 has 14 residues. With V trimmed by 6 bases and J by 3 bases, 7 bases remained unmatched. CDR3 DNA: TGTGCCAGCAGACTCAGGGGGATCGACACTGAAGCTTTCTTT. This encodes CASRLRGIDTEAFF.

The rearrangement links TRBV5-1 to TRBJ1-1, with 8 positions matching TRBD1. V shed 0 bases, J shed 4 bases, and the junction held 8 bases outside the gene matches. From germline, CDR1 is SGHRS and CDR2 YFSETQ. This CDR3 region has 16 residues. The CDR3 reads CASSLGLGTGATEAFF. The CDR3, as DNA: TGCGCCAGCAGCTTGGGCCTCGGGACAGGAGCCACTGAAGCTTTCTTT.

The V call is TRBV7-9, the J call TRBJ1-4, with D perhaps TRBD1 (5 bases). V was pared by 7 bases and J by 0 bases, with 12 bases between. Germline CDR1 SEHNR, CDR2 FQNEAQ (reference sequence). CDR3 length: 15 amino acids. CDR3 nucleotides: TGTGCCAGCACCCCCTCGGGGGCAACTAATGAAAAACTGTTTTTT. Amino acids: CASTPSGATNEKLFF.

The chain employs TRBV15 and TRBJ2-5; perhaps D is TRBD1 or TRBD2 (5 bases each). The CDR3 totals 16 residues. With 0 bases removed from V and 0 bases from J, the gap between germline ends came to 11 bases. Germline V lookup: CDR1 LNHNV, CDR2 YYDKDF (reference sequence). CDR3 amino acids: CATSRDLRGDQETQYF. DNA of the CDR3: TGTGCCACCAGCAGAGATCTTAGGGGAGACCAAGAGACCCAGTACTTC.

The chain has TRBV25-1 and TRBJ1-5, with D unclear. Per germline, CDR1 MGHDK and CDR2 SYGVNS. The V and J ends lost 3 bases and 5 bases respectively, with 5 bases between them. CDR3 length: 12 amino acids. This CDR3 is CASSDGYQPQHF. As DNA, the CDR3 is TGTGCCAGCAGTGACGGGTATCAGCCCCAGCATTTT.

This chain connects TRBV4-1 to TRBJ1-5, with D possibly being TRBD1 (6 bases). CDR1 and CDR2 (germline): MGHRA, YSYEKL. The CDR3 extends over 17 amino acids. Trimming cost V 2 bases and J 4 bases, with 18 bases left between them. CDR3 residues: CASSQWTAQILNQPQHF. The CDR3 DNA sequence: TGCGCCAGCAGCCAATGGACAGCACAGATTCTTAATCAGCCCCAGCATTTT.

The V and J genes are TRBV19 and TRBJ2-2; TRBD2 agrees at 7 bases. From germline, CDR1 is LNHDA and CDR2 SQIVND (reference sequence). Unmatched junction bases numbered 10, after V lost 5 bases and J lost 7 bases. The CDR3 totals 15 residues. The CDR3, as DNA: TGTGCCAGTAGTCAATACCCGAGCGGGATCGGGGAGCTGTTTTTT. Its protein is CASSQYPSGIGELFF.

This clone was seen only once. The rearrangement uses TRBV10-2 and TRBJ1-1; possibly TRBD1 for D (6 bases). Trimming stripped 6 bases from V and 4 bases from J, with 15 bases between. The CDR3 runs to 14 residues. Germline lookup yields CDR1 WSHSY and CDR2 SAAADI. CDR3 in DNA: TGCGCCAGCAGCGACACCCGGACAGCCACTGAAGCTTTCTTT. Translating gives CASSDTRTATEAFF.